This T cell receptor (beta chain) comes out of a study of identical twins. This clonotype turned up a few times. Every donor was a healthy Caucasian. This CDR3 spans 14 amino acids. With 4 bases removed from V and 4 bases from J, the gap between germline ends came to 14 bases. The germline V gene has CDR1 SGHNT and CDR2 YYREEE (reference sequence). MiXCR, applied by TCRdb to the 5' RACE reads, yields one record per CDR3 protein. The sample lists 250,000 or so distinct CDR3 sequences, approximately 12% occurring once. The sample also formed part of further work on yellow fever vaccine responses in identical twins. That source reports: Twins' vaccine T cell responses reportedly seemed partly convergent and partly personalized.

This receptor was taken from a woman younger than 35 in good health. The sequenced material came from memory (CD45RO+) T cells sorted from blood. This chain uses TRBV5-4 with TRBJ1-2, with a possible D match to TRBD1 (6 bases). CDR3 DNA sequence: TGTGCCAGCAGCCTAAAGGGACAAGCCTATGGCTACACCTTC. It encodes CASSLKGQAYGYTF.